One and the same sample provided the 25 T cell receptor beta chains below, sequenced in a study of T cell responses to AZD1222 COVID-19 vaccine. Using immunoSEQ multiplex PCR, the repertoire was profiled, and TCRdb retains in-frame clones only, with some absent. The sample consists of over 95,000 clones, around 89% of them appearing once. Sequencing was performed on peripheral blood, taken on day 0 of AZD1222 vaccination. All receptors come from an adult in good health.

This chain links TRBV5-1 with TRBJ2-7, with D perhaps matching TRBD1 or TRBD2 (6 bases each). Trimming took off 0 bases at V and 4 bases at J, with 14 bases between the two ends. This CDR3 spans 15 amino acids. In germline, CDR1 is SGHRS, CDR2 YFSETQ. CDR3 sequence reads: CASSLVGGSEYEQYF. CDR3 in DNA: TGCGCCAGCAGCTTGGTAGGGGGGTCGGAGTACGAGCAGTACTTC.

The chain combines TRBV25-1 with TRBJ1-3; D gene uncertain. V shed 4 bases and J shed 8 bases, with 6 bases lying between them. Germline loops: CDR1 MGHDK, CDR2 SYGVNS. This CDR3 is built from 11 residues. The DNA for the CDR3 is TGTGCCAGCAGTGCTGGCCACACCATATATTTT. It yields the protein CASSAGHTIYF.

This clone was observed a handful of times. This chain uses TRBV1 with TRBJ2-7. TRBV1 constitutes a pseudogene. The CDR3 sequence is 10 residues long. The DNA of the CDR3 is TGCACCAGCAGGGCCTACGAGCAGTACTTC. It translates to CTSRAYEQYF.

The chain has TRBV3-1 (or the pseudogene TRBV3-2) and TRBJ1-2; 10 nucleotides align to TRBD1. The CDR3 runs to 18 residues. The V gene's germline CDR1 is LGHDT and CDR2 YNNKEL (reference sequence). With 0 bases clipped from V and 5 bases from J, the junction kept 12 bases outside the gene matches. The CDR3 DNA is TGTGCCAGCAGCCAAGATTGGCTCCTGACAGGGGGCAGGTATGGCTACACCTTC. It yields the protein CASSQDWLLTGGRYGYTF.

This sequence joins TRBV5-5 and TRBJ2-7; 7 positions agree with TRBD1. V lost 4 bases and J lost 4; bases outside the gene matches: 14. This CDR3 spans 16 amino acids. Germline values: CDR1 SGHKS, CDR2 YYEKEE (reference sequence). The CDR3 nucleotides read TGTGCCAGCAGCCCCAGTCCGGGGACAGTGACTTACGAGCAGTACTTC. As protein: CASSPSPGTVTYEQYF.

The rearrangement links TRBV2 to TRBJ2-2, with unresolved D. Germline-derived CDR1 and CDR2 are SNHLY and FYNNEI. The ends were cut back, 4 bases at V and 1 base at J, with 16 bases in the middle. The CDR3 is made up of 17 amino acids. CDR3 DNA: TGTGCCAGCAGTGCCCTGGGTGGCGGCTTGAACACCGGGGAGCTGTTTTTT. Its translation: CASSALGGGLNTGELFF.

This CDR3 reads CASSPPARGPNTGELFF. Written as DNA, the CDR3 is TGTGCCAGCTCACCACCGGCGCGCGGCCCGAACACCGGGGAGCTGTTTTTT. The chain links TRBV18 to TRBJ2-2; unclear D gene. Trimming shortened V by 0 bases and J by 0 bases, and 11 bases separated the two germline ends. Germline V gene lookup returns CDR1 KGHSH and CDR2 LQKENI. The CDR3 spans 17 residues.

This clone has a handful of counts. The CDR3 spells CASSRRDRGTYEQYF. The CDR3 DNA is TGCGCCAGCAGCCGACGGGACAGGGGAACATACGAGCAGTACTTC. J is TRBJ2-7 and V is TRBV5-1; TRBD1 agrees at 10 bases. The junction had 8 bases not matched to a gene; V was cut back by 4 bases and J by 4 bases. The CDR3 runs to 15 residues. Germline lookup yields CDR1 SGHRS and CDR2 YFSETQ.

The V gene is TRBV6-6, the J gene TRBJ1-2; tentatively, D is TRBD1 (6 bases). V gave up 0 bases and J gave up 7 bases, with 9 bases separating them. The CDR3 is made up of 13 amino acids. Per germline, CDR1 MNHNY and CDR2 SVGAGI (reference sequence). DNA for the CDR3: TGTGCCAGCAGTTACTCCGAGGGGGGTGGCTACACCTTC. It specifies CASSYSEGGGYTF.

The CDR3 spells CASSLGQGSYGYTF. The DNA of the CDR3 is TGCGCCAGCAGCTTGGGCCAGGGGTCCTATGGCTACACCTTC. The rearrangement joins TRBV5-1 to TRBJ1-2; weak D call: TRBD1 (6 bases). Trimming cost V 0 bases and J 4 bases, with 10 bases left between them. The CDR3 runs to 14 residues. Germline CDR1 reads SGHRS; CDR2 reads YFSETQ. Filled out from reference TRBV5-1 and TRBJ1-2, the complete variable domain reads KAGVTQTPRYLIKTRGQQVTLSCSPISGHRSVSWYQQTPGQGLQFLFEYFSETQRNKGNFPGRFSGRQFSNSRSEMNVSTLELGDSALYLCASSLGQGSYGYTFGSGTRLTVV.

This chain joins TRBV7-8 and TRBJ1-1; D is possibly TRBD1 (5 bases). Trimming pared 4 bases from V and 2 bases from J, leaving 8 bases between. This CDR3 is 13 amino acids long. Germline CDR1 is SGHVS and CDR2 is FQNEAQ. In DNA, the CDR3 is TGTGCCAGCAGCTCCAGGGTTAACACTGAAGCTTTCTTT. Its translation: CASSSRVNTEAFF.

This rearrangement joins TRBV30 to TRBJ1-5; the D is unclear. The V and J ends lost 0 bases and 7 bases respectively, with 7 bases between them. Germline lookup yields CDR1 GTSNPN and CDR2 SVGIG (reference sequence). There are 12 residues in the CDR3. The CDR3 DNA is TGTGCCTGGAGTGTTAAAAGCCAGCCCCAGCATTTT. It encodes CAWSVKSQPQHF.

The chain uses TRBV28 and TRBJ1-5, with D uncertain. This CDR3 has 14 amino acids. Germline V gives CDR1 MDHEN, CDR2 SYDVKM. Trimming took off 6 bases at V and 4 bases at J, with 13 bases between the two ends. The CDR3 DNA reads TGTGCCAGCAGCGGGGATATAGGGAATCAGCCCCAGCATTTT. This codes for CASSGDIGNQPQHF.

This clone was seen only once. J is TRBJ1-1 and V is TRBV28; D remains unclear. The CDR3 has 15 residues. From germline, CDR1 is MDHEN and CDR2 SYDVKM. V shed 5 bases and J shed 1 base, with 14 bases lying between them. The CDR3, as DNA: TGTGCCAGCAGTGCTGCCCACCCCTCGAACACTGAAGCTTTCTTT. Protein sequence: CASSAAHPSNTEAFF.

This chain uses TRBV7-9 with TRBJ1-6; D may be TRBD1 (5 bases). The V end was cut by 1 base, the J end by 2 bases, with 12 bases between. There are 17 residues in the CDR3. Germline V gene data show CDR1 as SEHNR and CDR2 as FQNEAQ (reference sequence). This chain's CDR3 is CASSLVPGPPYNSPLHF. For the CDR3, the DNA is TGTGCCAGCAGCTTAGTTCCGGGACCTCCCTATAATTCACCCCTCCACTTT.

The chain couples TRBV10-1 to TRBJ1-5; D ambiguous. The CDR3 contains 15 residues. V was cut by 3 bases and J by 2 bases, with 11 bases left in between. Germline values: CDR1 WNHNN, CDR2 SYGVQD (reference sequence). For the CDR3, the DNA is TGCGCCAGCAGTGACCCCTCAGGAGGCAATCAGCCCCAGCATTTT. Amino acids: CASSDPSGGNQPQHF.

The V call is TRBV6-2 or TRBV6-3, the J call TRBJ1-5; D gene ambiguous. The CDR3 spans 13 residues. From germline, CDR1 is MNHEY and CDR2 SVGEGT. V lost 6 bases and J lost 6, with 12 bases in between. The CDR3 coding sequence is TGTGCCAGCAGCGACGGGTTTGTTCAGCCCCAGCATTTT. Protein sequence: CASSDGFVQPQHF.

The chain is built from TRBV7-3 and TRBJ1-2; tentative D call: TRBD1 (5 bases). From germline, CDR1 is SGHTA and CDR2 FQGTGA. The CDR3 has 17 amino acids. Trimming stripped 5 bases from V and 8 bases from J, with 27 bases between. The CDR3 region is CASSPSGSGLHVGGYTF. Written as DNA, the CDR3 is TGTGCCAGCAGCCCTTCAGGGAGTGGGCTTCATGTCGGGGGCTACACCTTC.

This chain joins TRBV7-8 and TRBJ1-2; maybe TRBD1 (5 bases). The CDR3 sequence is 12 residues long. With 3 bases removed from V and 8 bases from J, the gap between germline ends came to 10 bases. From germline, CDR1 is SGHVS and CDR2 FQNEAQ. The CDR3 sequence: CASSFQGGGYTF. The DNA for the CDR3 is TGTGCCAGCAGCTTTCAGGGTGGCGGCTACACCTTC.

The chain uses TRBV7-3 and TRBJ2-2; 11 bases line up with TRBD1. The CDR3 is made up of 14 amino acids. CDR1 is SGHTA and CDR2 is FQGTGA in the germline V gene. The V gene end was trimmed by 8 bases and the J gene end by 1 base; junction bases not matched to a gene: 0. CDR3 DNA: TGTGCCAGCGGGACAGGGGGGAACACCGGGGAGCTGTTTTTT. It codes for CASGTGGNTGELFF.

V gene TRBV7-9 combines with J gene TRBJ1-2; 9 bases are shared with TRBD1. The CDR3 totals 14 residues. With V trimmed by 3 bases and J by 8 bases, 7 bases remained unmatched. Germline lookup yields CDR1 SEHNR and CDR2 FQNEAQ (reference sequence). CDR3 DNA sequence: TGTGCCAGCAGCTTGGACACAGGGGGCAAAGGCTACACCTTC. The encoded protein is CASSLDTGGKGYTF.

This chain joins TRBV5-1 and TRBJ1-4; unclear D gene. The CDR3 extends over 14 amino acids. Germline V gene sequence: CDR1 SGHRS, CDR2 YFSETQ. Trimming removed 0 bases at V and 7 bases at J, with 10 bases between. CDR3: CASSLEAHSEKLFF. DNA for the CDR3: TGCGCCAGCAGCTTGGAGGCACACTCTGAAAAACTGTTTTTT.

The rearrangement uses TRBV19 and TRBJ2-7; 7 bases match TRBD1. The CDR3 loop spans 13 amino acids. V shed 4 bases and J 10 bases; nucleotides not matched to a gene: 10. The germline gives CDR1 LNHDA, CDR2 SQIVND (reference sequence). This chain's CDR3 is CASSRTGTPSQYF. DNA of the CDR3: TGTGCCAGTAGTAGGACAGGTACACCTTCCCAGTACTTC.

V gene TRBV14 combines with J gene TRBJ2-1; D gene unclear. The CDR3 is made up of 16 amino acids. V dropped 0 bases and J dropped 5 bases, with 14 bases sitting between them. Germline lookup yields CDR1 SGHDN and CDR2 FVKESK. The CDR3 protein is CASSQEYSARNNEQFF. DNA for the CDR3: TGTGCCAGCAGCCAAGAATACAGTGCCCGGAACAATGAGCAGTTCTTC.

The chain combines TRBV7-9 with TRBJ1-6; maybe TRBD1 (5 bases). This CDR3 has 14 amino acids. V lost 2 bases to trimming and J lost 9 bases, with 11 bases between them. Germline V gene data show CDR1 as SEHNR and CDR2 as FQNEAQ (reference sequence). The CDR3 reads CASSLLGDGSPLHF. In DNA form, the CDR3 reads TGTGCCAGCAGCTTATTAGGGGATGGTTCACCCCTCCACTTT.